These 25 T cell receptor beta chains share one sample of origin, sequenced in a study of T-cell memory formation after mild COVID-19. TCRdb analysed the 5' RACE reads with MiXCR anew, one entry per CDR3 protein. The sample comprises 30,000 or so distinct CDR3 sequences, more than 20% of which are singletons, and over 1.5% rests with the top ten. Sample: PBMCs or a T cell subset sorted from them (not recorded which). These receptors all come from an adult who had mild COVID-19 (a few samples of this study predate the infection). Cell type and time point are not known.

The chain uses TRBV27 and TRBJ2-6; no clear D. The germline CDR1 and CDR2 sequences are MNHEY and SMNVEV (reference sequence). Trimming stripped 2 bases from V and 4 bases from J, with 3 bases between. The CDR3 covers 13 residues. The CDR3 loop reads CASSLVGANVLTF. CDR3 DNA sequence: TGTGCCAGCAGTTTAGTGGGGGCCAACGTCCTGACTTTC.

This clonotype has ten or more counts. The rearrangement links TRBV7-9 to TRBJ2-2; TRBD1 aligns across 7 bases. The CDR3 is made up of 17 amino acids. Losses at the gene ends were 2 bases for V and 2 bases for J; bases not matched to a gene: 8. CDR1 SEHNR and CDR2 FQNEAQ come from the germline V gene (reference sequence). The CDR3 bases are TGTGCCAGCAGCTTAAATGCCGGGACAGCCAACACCGGGGAGCTGTTTTTT. This encodes CASSLNAGTANTGELFF.

This clonotype was picked up a small number of times. The V call is TRBV30, the J call TRBJ1-2; TRBD1 matches 8 bases. V lost 3 bases and J lost 5; bases outside the gene matches: 17. The CDR3 covers 17 residues. Germline CDR1 is GTSNPN and CDR2 is SVGIG (reference sequence). CDR3 residues: CAWSPRQGAGLAYGYTF. CDR3 nucleotides: TGTGCCTGGAGCCCCCGCCAGGGGGCAGGACTTGCGTATGGCTACACCTTC.

The genes are TRBV5-1 and TRBJ1-2; TRBD1 matches at 7 bases. The germline gives CDR1 SGHRS, CDR2 YFSETQ. The V and J ends lost 0 bases and 2 bases, in that order; junction bases with no gene match: 4. This CDR3 has 15 residues. CDR3 amino acids: CASSLAGQTNYGYTF. The CDR3 coding sequence is TGCGCCAGCAGCTTGGCGGGACAGACAAACTATGGCTACACCTTC.

This clonotype was detected many times. The chain is built from TRBV3-1 and TRBJ2-3; D perhaps matches TRBD2 (5 bases). Germline V gives CDR1 LGHDT, CDR2 YNNKEL (reference sequence). V lost 3 bases to trimming and J lost 9 bases, with 16 bases between them. The CDR3 covers 14 residues. CDR3 amino acids: CASSQVDSSGTQYF. The DNA for the CDR3 is TGTGCCAGCAGCCAGGTTGACTCCTCGGGGACGCAGTATTTT.

The V and J genes are TRBV29-1 and TRBJ2-7; D may be TRBD2 (5 bases). Germline CDR1 reads SQVTM; CDR2 reads ANQGSEA. CDR3 length: 12 residues. Trimming pared 6 bases from V and 7 bases from J, leaving 16 bases between. In DNA, the CDR3 is TGCAGCGTCGCGGACTTAAGTGGAGAGCAGTACTTC. Translation gives CSVADLSGEQYF.

The chain employs TRBV24-1 and TRBJ1-5; no definite D call. Trimming took off 5 bases at V and 4 bases at J, with 8 bases between the two ends. The CDR3 sequence is 13 residues long. Looked up from germline, CDR1 is KGHDR and CDR2 is SFDVKD. The CDR3 nucleotides are TGTGCCACCAGTGTAGGGAATAATCAGCCCCAGCATTTT. Its protein is CATSVGNNQPQHF.

This clonotype appeared many times. The chain recombines TRBV7-2 with TRBJ2-3, with 15 bases that match TRBD2. Germline V gene lookup returns CDR1 SGHTA and CDR2 FQGNSA. CDR3 length equals 18 residues. V trimming: 4 bases; J trimming: 3 bases; junction bases outside the gene matches: 8. CDR3 residues: CASSSGLAGGPWTDTQYF. Written as DNA, the CDR3 is TGTGCCAGCAGCTCCGGACTAGCGGGAGGGCCGTGGACAGATACGCAGTATTTT.

This clonotype showed up just a few times. The rearrangement joins TRBV4-1 to TRBJ1-6; 11 bases map to TRBD1. The CDR3 consists of 17 residues. Trimming removed 2 bases from V and 13 bases from J; junction bases left unmatched: 13. In germline, CDR1 is MGHRA, CDR2 YSYEKL. This chain's CDR3 is CASSQWGKGQGAPPLHF. DNA for the CDR3: TGCGCCAGCAGCCAATGGGGCAAAGGACAGGGGGCCCCCCCCCTCCACTTT.

This clonotype showed up just once. The chain couples TRBV4-1 to TRBJ1-6; D is possibly TRBD1 (5 bases). The CDR3 is made up of 15 amino acids. V lost 1 base and J lost 10, with 14 bases in between. CDR1 and CDR2 from the germline V gene are MGHRA and YSYEKL. The CDR3 coding sequence is TGCGCCAGCAGCCAAGTTTTGGGGGTTGGATCACCCCTCCACTTT. The encoded protein is CASSQVLGVGSPLHF.

The table lists this clonotype with many counts. The chain links TRBV24-1 to TRBJ2-2, with D tentatively TRBD2 (5 bases). Trimming removed 0 bases from V and 4 bases from J, with 8 bases in between. The CDR3 contains 15 residues. CDR1 KGHDR and CDR2 SFDVKD come from the germline V gene. This chain's CDR3 is CATSDLHRGTGELFF. CDR3 DNA sequence: TGTGCCACCAGTGATTTGCATCGGGGCACCGGGGAGCTGTTTTTT.

Turning to this clonotype: A read error is possible here, since a much larger clone lies one base away. This chain joins TRBV7-3 and TRBJ1-2; D unresolved. Germline V gene sequence: CDR1 SGHTA, CDR2 FQGTGA. V shed 4 bases and J shed 7 bases, with 7 bases lying between them. CDR3 size: 11 residues. CDR3 sequence reads: CASSYGVGYTF. CDR3 sequence (DNA): TGTGCCAGCAGCTACGGCGTTGGCTACACCTTC.

To note about this clonotype: This may arise from a read error, as a much more abundant clone is one base away. The chain is built from TRBV5-4 and TRBJ2-7, with 10 bases matching TRBD2. Trimming at V came to 10 bases and at J to 5 bases, leaving 9 bases not matched to a gene. The CDR3 totals 13 residues. The germline gives CDR1 SGHNT, CDR2 YYREEE (reference sequence). The CDR3 DNA is TGTGCCGTCACAGGGCTAGCGGGAGACGAGCAGTACTTC. Amino acid sequence: CAVTGLAGDEQYF.

This clonotype ranks as medium-sized. This rearrangement joins TRBV4-1 to TRBJ2-7; a possible D gene is TRBD1 (6 bases). The CDR3 is made up of 15 amino acids. V was shortened by 1 base and J by 1 base, with 11 bases between the two germline ends. Germline CDR1 MGHRA, CDR2 YSYEKL. The CDR3 reads CASSQASGQSYEQYF. CDR3 bases: TGCGCCAGCAGCCAAGCTTCCGGACAGTCCTACGAGCAGTACTTC.

This chain joins TRBV19 and TRBJ1-2; 8 bases map to TRBD1. The CDR3 spans 13 residues. With 6 bases clipped from V and 3 bases from J, the junction kept 3 bases outside the gene matches. Germline-derived CDR1 and CDR2 are LNHDA and SQIVND (reference sequence). The CDR3 DNA reads as TGTGCCAGTAGGACAGGGGATCACTATGGCTACACCTTC. This encodes CASRTGDHYGYTF.

The chain links TRBV4-3 to TRBJ2-7; no clear D gene. In germline, CDR1 is LGHNA, CDR2 YSLEER. Trimming removed 0 bases from V and 0 bases from J, with 6 bases in between. This CDR3 comprises 14 residues. The CDR3 nucleotides read TGCGCCAGCAGCCAAGATTGGGGCTCCTACGAGCAGTACTTC. Amino acids: CASSQDWGSYEQYF.

This clonotype was recorded many times. This chain links TRBV5-4 with TRBJ2-7, with D possibly TRBD2 on 5 matching bases. Germline V lookup: CDR1 SGHNT, CDR2 YYREEE (reference sequence). V was cut by 4 bases and J by 5 bases, with 16 bases left in between. This CDR3 region has 14 residues. The CDR3 spells CASSPMGRNNEQYF. In nucleotides, the CDR3 is TGTGCCAGCAGCCCTATGGGGAGAAACAACGAGCAGTACTTC.

This clonotype came up many times. In nucleotides, the CDR3 is TGCAGCGTTGAAGGGACAGAAGGCTCCTACAATGAGCAGTTCTTC. Amino acids: CSVEGTEGSYNEQFF. V usage is TRBV29-1 and J usage is TRBJ2-1; tentatively, D is TRBD1 (6 bases). Germline CDR1 is SQVTM and CDR2 is ANQGSEA. The CDR3 loop spans 15 amino acids. V was cut by 1 base and J by 0 bases, with 10 bases left in between.

This clonotype appeared many times. V and J are TRBV3-1 and TRBJ2-6, with 8 bases that match TRBD1. Germline V gene data show CDR1 as LGHDT and CDR2 as YNNKEL (reference sequence). Trimming took 4 bases from V and 4 from J; bases not matched to a gene: 3. The CDR3 runs 15 residues. CDR3 loop: CASSRQGSGANVLTF. DNA of the CDR3: TGTGCCAGCAGCCGACAGGGGTCCGGGGCCAACGTCCTGACTTTC.

In nucleotides, the CDR3 is TGCGCCAGCAGCCAAGAATGGCAGGAGGCGCGGGGCACTGAAGCTTTCTTT. This encodes CASSQEWQEARGTEAFF. V is TRBV4-3 and J is TRBJ1-1, with no clear D. The germline gives CDR1 LGHNA, CDR2 YSLEER. Trimming cost V 0 bases and J 4 bases, with 18 bases left between them. The CDR3 length is 17 residues.

This clonotype was observed many times. The V gene is TRBV4-3, the J gene TRBJ2-1; TRBD2 matches 12 bases. The CDR3 extends over 16 amino acids. CDR1 is LGHNA and CDR2 is YSLEER in the germline V gene. V shed 5 bases and J 6 bases; nucleotides not matched to a gene: 8. CDR3 in DNA: TGCGCCAGCAGCTCTCGGACTAGCGGGGAAACCAATGAGCAGTTCTTC. Translating it yields CASSSRTSGETNEQFF.

This clonotype is medium-sized in the sample. The chain has TRBV6-2 or TRBV6-3 and TRBJ2-7; D remains unclear. The germline V gene encodes CDR1 MNHEY and CDR2 SVGEGT. The CDR3 loop spans 14 amino acids. Trimming took off 0 bases at V and 4 bases at J, with 10 bases between the two ends. DNA for the CDR3: TGTGCCAGCAGTTACTCCCGATACGGTTACGAGCAGTACTTC. Its translation is CASSYSRYGYEQYF.

This clonotype was observed at least ten times. V is TRBV12-3 or TRBV12-4 and J is TRBJ2-2; D is uncertain. V shed 0 bases and J shed 4 bases, with 6 bases lying between them. The CDR3 spans 14 residues. CDR3 DNA sequence: TGTGCCAGCAGTTTAGCAAGAAGCACCGGGGAGCTGTTTTTT. Its protein product is CASSLARSTGELFF.

This clonotype has ten or more counts. The chain combines TRBV4-3 with TRBJ1-5; TRBD1 agrees at 7 bases. This CDR3 contains 15 residues. J gave up 7 bases and V 4 bases, and 10 bases lay outside the gene matches. CDR1 LGHNA and CDR2 YSLEER come from the germline V gene. This CDR3 is CASSPFAKDRQPQHF. The CDR3 DNA reads TGCGCCAGCAGCCCCTTCGCCAAGGACAGGCAGCCCCAGCATTTT.

This clonotype was observed many times. The CDR3 here is CSARGTGNYGYTF. As DNA, the CDR3 is TGCAGTGCTCGCGGGACAGGGAACTATGGCTACACCTTC. The rearrangement joins TRBV20-1 to TRBJ1-2; 9 bases line up with TRBD1. This CDR3 region has 13 residues. CDR1 is DFQATT and CDR2 is SNEGSKA in the germline V gene (reference sequence). The V segment lost 5 bases and the J segment 2 bases; nucleotides outside the gene matches: 3.